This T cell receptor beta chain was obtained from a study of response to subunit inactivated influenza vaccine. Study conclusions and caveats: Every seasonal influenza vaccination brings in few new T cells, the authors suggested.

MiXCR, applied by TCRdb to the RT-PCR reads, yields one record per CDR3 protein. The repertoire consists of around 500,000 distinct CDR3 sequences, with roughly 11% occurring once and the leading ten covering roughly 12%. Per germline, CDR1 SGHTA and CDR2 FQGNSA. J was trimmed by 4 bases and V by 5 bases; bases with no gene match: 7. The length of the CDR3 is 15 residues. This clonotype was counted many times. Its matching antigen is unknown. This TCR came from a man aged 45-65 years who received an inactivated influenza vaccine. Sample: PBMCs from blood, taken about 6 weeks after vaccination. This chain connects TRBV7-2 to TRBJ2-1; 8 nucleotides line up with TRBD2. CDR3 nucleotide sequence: TGTGCCAGCAGCCCAGGGACTAGTTTTTACAATGAGCAGTTCTTC. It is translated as CASSPGTSFYNEQFF. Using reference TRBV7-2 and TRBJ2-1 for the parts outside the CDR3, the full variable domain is GAGVSQSPSNKVTEKGKDVELRCDPISGHTALYWYRQSLGQGLEFLIYFQGNSAPDKSGLPSDRFSAERTGGSVSTLTIQRTQQEDSAVYLCASSPGTSFYNEQFFGPGTRLTVL.